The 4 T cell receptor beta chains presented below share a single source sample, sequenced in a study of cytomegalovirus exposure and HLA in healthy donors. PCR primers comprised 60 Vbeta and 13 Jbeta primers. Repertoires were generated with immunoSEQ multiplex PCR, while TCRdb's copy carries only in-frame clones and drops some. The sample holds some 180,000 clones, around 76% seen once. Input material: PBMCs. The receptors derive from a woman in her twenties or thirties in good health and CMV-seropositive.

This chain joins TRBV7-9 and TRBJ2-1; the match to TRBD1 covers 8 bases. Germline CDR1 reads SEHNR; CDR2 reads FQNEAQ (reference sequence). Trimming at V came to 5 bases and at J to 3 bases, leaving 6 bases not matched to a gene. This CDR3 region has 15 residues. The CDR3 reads CASSAWTGIYNEQFF. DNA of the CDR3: TGTGCCAGCAGCGCGTGGACAGGGATCTACAATGAGCAGTTCTTC.

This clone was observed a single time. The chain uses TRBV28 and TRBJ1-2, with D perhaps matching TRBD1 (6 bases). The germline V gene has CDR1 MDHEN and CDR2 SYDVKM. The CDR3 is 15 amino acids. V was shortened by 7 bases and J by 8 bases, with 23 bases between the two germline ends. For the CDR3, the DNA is TGTGCCAGCACCCTAGGATCTGGGGGCTCTCGCGGCTACACCTTC. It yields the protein CASTLGSGGSRGYTF.

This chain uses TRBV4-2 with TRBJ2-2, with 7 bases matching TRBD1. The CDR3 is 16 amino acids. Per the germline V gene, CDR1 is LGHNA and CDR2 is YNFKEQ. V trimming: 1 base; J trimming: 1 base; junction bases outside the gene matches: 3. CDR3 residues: CASSQAGDRNTGELFF. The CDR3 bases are TGTGCCAGCAGCCAAGCAGGGGACAGGAACACCGGGGAGCTGTTTTTT.

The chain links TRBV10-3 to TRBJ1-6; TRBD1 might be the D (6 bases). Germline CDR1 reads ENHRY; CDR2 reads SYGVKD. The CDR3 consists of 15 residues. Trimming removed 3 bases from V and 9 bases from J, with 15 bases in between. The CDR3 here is CAISDGNRASSPLHF. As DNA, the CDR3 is TGTGCCATCAGTGATGGGAACAGGGCGAGTTCACCCCTCCACTTT.